In its sample, the clone carrying this T cell receptor beta chain was seen a few times. Its antigen is still unknown. The data stem from a study of identical twins. Study-wide results and limits: Invariant populations such as MAIT and iNKT cells could partly muddle zero-insertion analyses. Excess low generation probability was seen in twin-shared out-of-frame alpha sequences.

Healthy Caucasians, and only they, were the donors. Template switching added a universal primer binding site, and final cDNA carried unique molecular identifiers. TCRdb analysed the 5' RACE reads with MiXCR anew, one entry per CDR3 protein. The sample contains approximately 410,000 distinct CDR3 sequences, about 18% of which appear only once. Sequencing was performed on naive T cells sorted from blood. The clonotype originates from a man in his forties or fifties in good health.

DNA of the CDR3: TGCAGTGCTAGAGATGGTGGGGTCGGGGAGCTGTTTTTT. Its translation is CSARDGGVGELFF. The gene calls are TRBV20-1 and TRBJ2-2, with D unclear. Germline loops: CDR1 DFQATT, CDR2 SNEGSKA (reference sequence). V was trimmed by 0 bases and J by 7 bases, leaving 9 bases between them. This CDR3 has 13 amino acids.